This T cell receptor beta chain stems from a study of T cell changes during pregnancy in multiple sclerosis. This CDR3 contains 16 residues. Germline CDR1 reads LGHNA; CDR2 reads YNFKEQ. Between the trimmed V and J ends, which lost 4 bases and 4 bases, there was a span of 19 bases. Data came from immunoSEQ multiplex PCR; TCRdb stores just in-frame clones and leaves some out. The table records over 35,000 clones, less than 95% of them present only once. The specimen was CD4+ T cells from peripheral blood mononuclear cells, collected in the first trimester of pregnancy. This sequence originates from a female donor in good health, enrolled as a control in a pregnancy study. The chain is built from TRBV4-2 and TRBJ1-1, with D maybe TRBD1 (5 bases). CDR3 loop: CASSPSRTLRGTEAFF. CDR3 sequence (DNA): TGTGCCAGCAGCCCCAGTCGGACACTAAGGGGCACTGAAGCTTTCTTT.